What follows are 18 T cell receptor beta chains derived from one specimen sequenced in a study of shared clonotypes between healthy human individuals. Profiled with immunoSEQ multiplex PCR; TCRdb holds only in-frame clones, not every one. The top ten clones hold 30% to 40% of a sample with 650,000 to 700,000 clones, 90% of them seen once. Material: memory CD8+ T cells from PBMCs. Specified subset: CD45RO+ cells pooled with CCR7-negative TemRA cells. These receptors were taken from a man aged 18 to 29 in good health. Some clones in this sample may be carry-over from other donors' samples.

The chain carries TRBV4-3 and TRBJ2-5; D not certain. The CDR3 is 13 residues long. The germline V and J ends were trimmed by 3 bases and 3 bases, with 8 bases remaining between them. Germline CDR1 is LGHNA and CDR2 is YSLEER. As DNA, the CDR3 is TGCGCCAGCAGCCACACTCCTGAAGAGACCCAGTACTTC. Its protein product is CASSHTPEETQYF.

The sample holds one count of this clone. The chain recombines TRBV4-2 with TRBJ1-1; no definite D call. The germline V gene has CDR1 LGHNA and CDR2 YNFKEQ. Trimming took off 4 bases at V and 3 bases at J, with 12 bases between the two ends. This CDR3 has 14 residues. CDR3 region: CASSPIVWDTEAFF. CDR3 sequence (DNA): TGTGCCAGCAGCCCCATTGTTTGGGACACTGAAGCTTTCTTT.

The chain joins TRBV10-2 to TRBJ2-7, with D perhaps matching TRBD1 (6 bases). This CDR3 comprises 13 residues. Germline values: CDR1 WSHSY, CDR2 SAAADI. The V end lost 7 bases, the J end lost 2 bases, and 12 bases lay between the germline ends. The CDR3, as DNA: TGCGCCAGCACTTATGGGGGCACCTACGAGCAGTACTTC. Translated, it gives CASTYGGTYEQYF.

CDR3 residues: CASTLQGAGYGYTF. The CDR3 nucleotides are TGTGCCAGTACCCTACAGGGGGCCGGCTATGGCTACACCTTC. The genes are TRBV19 and TRBJ1-2, with 9 bases matching TRBD1. Germline-derived CDR1 and CDR2 are LNHDA and SQIVND (reference sequence). This CDR3 has 14 amino acids. J gave up 4 bases and V 7 bases, and 7 bases lay outside the gene matches. The full variable domain, rest sourced from reference TRBV19 and TRBJ1-2, is DGGITQSPKYLFRKEGQNVTLSCEQNLNHDAMYWYRQDPGQGLRLIYYSQIVNDFQKGDIAEGYSVSREKKESFPLTVTSAQKNPTAFYLCASTLQGAGYGYTFGSGTRLTVV.

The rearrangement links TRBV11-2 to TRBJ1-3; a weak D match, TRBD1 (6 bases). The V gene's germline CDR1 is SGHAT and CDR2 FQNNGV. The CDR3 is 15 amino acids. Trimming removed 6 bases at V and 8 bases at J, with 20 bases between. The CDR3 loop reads CASSDRSGGTDTIYF. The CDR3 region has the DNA TGTGCCAGCAGTGATCGGTCCGGGGGCACGGACACCATATATTTT.

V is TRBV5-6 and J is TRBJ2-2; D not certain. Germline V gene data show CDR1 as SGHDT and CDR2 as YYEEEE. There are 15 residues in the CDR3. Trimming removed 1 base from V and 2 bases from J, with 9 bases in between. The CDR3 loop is CASSLFPGNTGELFF. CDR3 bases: TGTGCCAGCAGCTTGTTCCCAGGCAACACCGGGGAGCTGTTTTTT.

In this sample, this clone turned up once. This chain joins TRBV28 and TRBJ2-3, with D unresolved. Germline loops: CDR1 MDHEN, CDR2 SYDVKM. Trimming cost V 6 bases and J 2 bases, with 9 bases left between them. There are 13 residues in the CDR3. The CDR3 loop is CASSNSNTDTQYF. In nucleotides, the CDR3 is TGTGCCAGCAGCAACAGCAACACAGATACGCAGTATTTT.

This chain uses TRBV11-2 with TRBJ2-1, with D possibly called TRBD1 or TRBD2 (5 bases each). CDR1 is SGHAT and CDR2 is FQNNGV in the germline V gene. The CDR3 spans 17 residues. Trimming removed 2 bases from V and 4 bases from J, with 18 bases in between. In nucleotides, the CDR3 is TGTGCCAGCAGCTTATGGTCCGGGACCGTATCTTACAATGAGCAGTTCTTC. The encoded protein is CASSLWSGTVSYNEQFF. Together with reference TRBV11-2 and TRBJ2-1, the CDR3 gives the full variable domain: EAGVAQSPRYKIIEKRQSVAFWCNPISGHATLYWYQQILGQGPKLLIQFQNNGVVDDSQLPKDRFSAERLKGVDSTLKIQPAKLEDSAVYLCASSLWSGTVSYNEQFFGPGTRLTVL.

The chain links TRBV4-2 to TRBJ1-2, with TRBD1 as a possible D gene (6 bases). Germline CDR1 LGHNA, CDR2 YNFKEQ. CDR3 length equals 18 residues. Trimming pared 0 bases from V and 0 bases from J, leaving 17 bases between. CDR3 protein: CASSQDLVARGPNYGYTF. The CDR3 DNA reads TGTGCCAGCAGCCAAGATCTGGTCGCCAGGGGCCCTAACTATGGCTACACCTTC.

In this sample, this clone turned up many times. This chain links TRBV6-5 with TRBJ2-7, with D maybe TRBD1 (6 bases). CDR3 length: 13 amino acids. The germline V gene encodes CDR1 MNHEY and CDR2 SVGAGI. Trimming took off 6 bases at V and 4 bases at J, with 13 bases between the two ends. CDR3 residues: CASRIDRPYEQYF. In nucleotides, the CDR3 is TGTGCCAGCAGAATCGACAGGCCGTACGAGCAGTACTTC.

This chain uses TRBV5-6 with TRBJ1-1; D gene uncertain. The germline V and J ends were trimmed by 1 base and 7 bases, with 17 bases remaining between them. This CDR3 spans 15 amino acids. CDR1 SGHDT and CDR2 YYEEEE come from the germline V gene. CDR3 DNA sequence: TGTGCCAGCAGCTTGAGTCTTGAGGAGCATGGTGAAGCTTTCTTT. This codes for CASSLSLEEHGEAFF.

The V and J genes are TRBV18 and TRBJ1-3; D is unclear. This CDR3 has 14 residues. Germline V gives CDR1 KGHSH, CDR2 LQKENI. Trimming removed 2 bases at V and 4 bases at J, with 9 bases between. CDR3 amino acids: CASSPGVGGNTIYF. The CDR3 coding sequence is TGTGCCAGCTCACCAGGGGTCGGAGGAAACACCATATATTTT.

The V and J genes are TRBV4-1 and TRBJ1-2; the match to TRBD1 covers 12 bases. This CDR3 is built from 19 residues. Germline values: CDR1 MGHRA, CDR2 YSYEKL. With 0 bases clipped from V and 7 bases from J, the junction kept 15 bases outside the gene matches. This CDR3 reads CASSQEGEGQGARRGGYTF. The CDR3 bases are TGCGCCAGCAGCCAAGAGGGTGAGGGACAGGGGGCGCGTCGGGGTGGCTACACCTTC.

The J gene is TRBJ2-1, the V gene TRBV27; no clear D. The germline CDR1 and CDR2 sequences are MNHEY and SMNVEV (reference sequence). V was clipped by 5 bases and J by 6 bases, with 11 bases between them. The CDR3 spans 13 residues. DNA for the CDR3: TGTGCCAGCAGTCGACCTCTGGGCAATGAGCAGTTCTTC. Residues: CASSRPLGNEQFF.

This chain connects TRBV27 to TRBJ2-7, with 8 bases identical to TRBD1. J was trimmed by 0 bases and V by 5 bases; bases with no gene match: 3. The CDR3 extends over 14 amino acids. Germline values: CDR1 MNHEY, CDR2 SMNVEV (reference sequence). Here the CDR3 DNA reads TGTGCCAGCAGTGGGACAGGTCCCTCCTACGAGCAGTACTTC. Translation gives CASSGTGPSYEQYF.

CDR3 residues: CASSVRGGEQFF. The CDR3 nucleotides read TGTGCCAGCAGTGTCAGGGGTGGCGAGCAGTTCTTC. The J gene is TRBJ2-1, the V gene TRBV6-1; D is possibly TRBD1 (6 bases). The germline V and J ends were trimmed by 4 bases and 10 bases, with 11 bases remaining between them. The germline CDR1 and CDR2 sequences are MNHNS and SASEGT. The CDR3 contains 12 residues.

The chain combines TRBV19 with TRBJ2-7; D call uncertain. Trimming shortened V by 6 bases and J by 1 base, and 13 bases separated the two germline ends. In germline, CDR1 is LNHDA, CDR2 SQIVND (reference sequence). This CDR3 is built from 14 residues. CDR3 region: CASSPADGSYEQYF. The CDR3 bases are TGTGCCAGTAGCCCTGCCGACGGATCCTACGAGCAGTACTTC.

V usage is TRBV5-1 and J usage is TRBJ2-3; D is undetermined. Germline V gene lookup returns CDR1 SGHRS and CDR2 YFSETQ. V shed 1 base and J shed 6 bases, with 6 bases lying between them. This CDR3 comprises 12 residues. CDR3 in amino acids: CASSLPADTQYF. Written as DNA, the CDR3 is TGCGCCAGCAGCTTGCCTGCTGATACGCAGTATTTT.